The source of this TCR beta chain is a study of breast tumors, draining lymph nodes, adjacent tissues. Points from the study as a whole: Findings are consistent with lymph node origin and intratumoral expansion of most tumor T cells. Tumor and nontumor repertoires were significantly more similar in luminal-like than in basal-like breast cancer. Compared with lymph nodes, tumors were less diverse; compared with nontumor tissue, more. The lymph node origin of tumor T cells was framed as consistent with a hypothesis, not demonstrated.

Concerning this clonotype itself: Its antigen is as yet unknown. Here the CDR3 omits its conserved ending phenylalanine or tryptophan, so a read error is the likely source.

The lymph nodes were axillary draining lymph nodes from breast cancer patients. TCRdb re-analysed the multiplex PCR reads in MiXCR, keeping a single row per CDR3 protein. The table lists about 110,000 distinct CDR3 sequences, about 29% of them singletons. The CDR3 length is 14 residues. The trim removed 7 bases at V and 0 bases at J, leaving 3 bases unmatched. The germline V gene has CDR1 WNHNN and CDR2 SYGVQD (reference sequence). The receptor was derived from a female donor with breast cancer. Some clones in this sample may be carry-over from other donors' samples. The rearrangement joins TRBV10-1 to TRBJ2-1; TRBD2 aligns across 7 bases. Source material: axillary lymph node tissue. CDR3 sequence: CASKCGSSYNEQFS. Here the CDR3 DNA reads TGCGCCAGCAAGTGCGGGAGCTCCTACAATGAGCAGTTCTCC.